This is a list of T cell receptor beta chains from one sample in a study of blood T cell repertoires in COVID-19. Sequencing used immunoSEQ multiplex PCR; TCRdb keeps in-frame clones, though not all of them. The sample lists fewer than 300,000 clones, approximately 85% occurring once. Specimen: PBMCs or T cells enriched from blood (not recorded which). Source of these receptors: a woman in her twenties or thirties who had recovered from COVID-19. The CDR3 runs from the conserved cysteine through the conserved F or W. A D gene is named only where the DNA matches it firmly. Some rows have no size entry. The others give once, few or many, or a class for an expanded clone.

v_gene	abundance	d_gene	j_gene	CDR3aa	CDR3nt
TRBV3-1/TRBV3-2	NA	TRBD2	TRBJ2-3	CASSHASGITDTQYF	TGTGCCAGCAGCCACGCTAGCGGGATTACAGATACGCAGTATTTT
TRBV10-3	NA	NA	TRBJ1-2	CAISLDKGYTF	TGTGCCATCAGCTTAGACAAAGGCTACACCTTC
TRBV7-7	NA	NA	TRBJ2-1	CASSLSGDLNEQFF	TGTGCCAGCAGCTTAAGTGGAGACTTAAATGAGCAGTTCTTC
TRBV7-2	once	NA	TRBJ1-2	CASSLALQGPPGYGYTF	TGTGCCAGCAGCTTAGCGCTGCAGGGCCCCCCGGGCTATGGCTACACCTTC
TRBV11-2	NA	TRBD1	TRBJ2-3	CASRPARWGTGSDTQYF	TGTGCCAGCAGACCTGCACGGTGGGGGACAGGGTCAGATACGCAGTATTTT
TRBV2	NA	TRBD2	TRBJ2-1	CASHLSGGGNEQFF	TGTGCCAGTCACCTTAGCGGGGGGGGTAATGAGCAGTTCTTC
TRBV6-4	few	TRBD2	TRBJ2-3	CASSSGTSGTDTQYF	TGTGCCAGCAGCTCCGGGACTAGCGGGACAGATACGCAGTATTTT
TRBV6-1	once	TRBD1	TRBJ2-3	CASSEGQGATDTQYF	TGTGCCAGCAGTGAAGGACAGGGGGCCACAGATACGCAGTATTTT
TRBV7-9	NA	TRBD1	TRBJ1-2	CASSPIPGQGADYGYTF	TGTGCCAGCAGCCCTATTCCCGGACAGGGGGCAGACTATGGCTACACCTTC
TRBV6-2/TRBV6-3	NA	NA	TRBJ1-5	CASSPQGSRYSNQPQHF	TGTGCCAGCAGCCCCCAGGGGAGCCGTTATAGCAATCAGCCCCAGCATTTT
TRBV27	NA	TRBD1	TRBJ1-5	CASSPRWTGENQPQHF	TGTGCCAGCAGTCCGCGCTGGACAGGAGAAAATCAGCCCCAGCATTTT
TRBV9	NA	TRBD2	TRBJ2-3	CASSVDIPGGADTQYF	TGTGCCAGCAGCGTAGACATACCCGGGGGGGCAGATACGCAGTATTTT
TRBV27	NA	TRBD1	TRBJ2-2	CTSSLLGTGGLNTGELFF	TGTACCAGCAGTTTATTAGGTACAGGGGGCCTGAACACCGGGGAGCTGTTTTTT
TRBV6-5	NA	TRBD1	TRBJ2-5	CASSRTGEETQYF	TGTGCCAGCAGTAGGACAGGAGAAGAGACCCAGTACTTC
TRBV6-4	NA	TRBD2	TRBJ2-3	CASSESAGGRTDTQYF	TGTGCCAGCAGTGAATCAGCGGGGGGCCGCACAGATACGCAGTATTTT
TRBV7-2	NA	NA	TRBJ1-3	CASSRDISGNTIYF	TGTGCCAGCAGCCGGGACATATCCGGAAACACCATATATTTT
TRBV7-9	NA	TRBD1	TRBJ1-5	CASSLQGAGQPQHF	TGTGCCAGCAGCTTACAGGGGGCAGGTCAGCCCCAGCATTTT
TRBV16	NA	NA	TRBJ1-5	CASSQSEGYSNQPQHF	TGTGCCAGCAGCCAATCCGAGGGTTATAGCAATCAGCCCCAGCATTTT
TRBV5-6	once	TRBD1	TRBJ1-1	CASSLPDRVNTEAFF	TGTGCCAGCAGCTTGCCCGACAGGGTGAACACTGAAGCTTTCTTT
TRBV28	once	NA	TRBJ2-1	CASRVRGGGGNYNEQFF	TGTGCCAGCAGGGTCAGGGGCGGAGGTGGGAATTACAATGAGCAGTTCTTC
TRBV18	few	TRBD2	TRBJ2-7	CASGGDTEQYF	TGTGCCAGCGGGGGGGATACGGAGCAGTACTTC
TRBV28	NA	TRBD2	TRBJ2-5	CASRKRDPETQYF	TGTGCCAGCAGAAAGCGGGACCCAGAGACCCAGTACTTC
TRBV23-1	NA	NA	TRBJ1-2	CASTHPPDRSNYGYTF	TGCGCCAGCACCCATCCCCCGGACAGATCGAACTATGGCTACACCTTC
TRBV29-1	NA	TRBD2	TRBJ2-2	CSVGTSRNTGELFF	TGCAGCGTAGGGACTAGCAGGAACACCGGGGAGCTGTTTTTT
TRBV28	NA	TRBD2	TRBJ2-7	CASSLRGGHYEQYF	TGTGCCAGCAGTTTGCGGGGGGGACACTACGAGCAGTACTTC
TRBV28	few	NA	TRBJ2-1	CASSSLAVSYNEQFF	TGTGCCAGCAGTTCCTTAGCGGTCTCCTACAATGAGCAGTTCTTC
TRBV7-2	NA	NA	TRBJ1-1	CASSLLWSVNTEAFF	TGTGCCAGCAGCCTACTGTGGTCGGTGAACACTGAAGCTTTCTTT
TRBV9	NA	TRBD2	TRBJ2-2	CASTLAGGDTGELFF	TGTGCCAGCACACTAGCGGGGGGAGACACCGGGGAGCTGTTTTTT
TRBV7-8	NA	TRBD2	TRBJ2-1	CASSLEGVGASGHSFYNEQFF	TGTGCCAGCAGCTTAGAGGGAGTGGGGGCTAGCGGGCATTCATTTTACAATGAGCAGTTCTTC
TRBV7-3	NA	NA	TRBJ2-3	CASSLNLGADTQYF	TGTGCCAGCAGCTTAAACCTGGGAGCAGATACGCAGTATTTT
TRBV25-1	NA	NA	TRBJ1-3	CASSDHRGNTIYF	TGTGCCAGCAGTGACCACAGGGGAAACACCATATATTTT
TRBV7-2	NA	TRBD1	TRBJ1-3	CASSTQGAAGNTIYF	TGTGCCAGCAGCACCCAGGGGGCGGCAGGAAACACCATATATTTT
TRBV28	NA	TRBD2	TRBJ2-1	CASSLGGVRTPSYNEQFF	TGTGCCAGCAGTTTAGGGGGGGTCCGGACCCCATCTTACAATGAGCAGTTCTTC
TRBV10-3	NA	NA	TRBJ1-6	CAISARTDNSPLHF	TGTGCCATCAGCGCCCGGACAGATAATTCACCCCTCCACTTT
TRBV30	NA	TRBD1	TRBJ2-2	CAWSKGQGTTGELFF	TGTGCCTGGAGTAAGGGACAGGGTACAACCGGGGAGCTGTTTTTT
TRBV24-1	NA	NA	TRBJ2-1	CATSDLKAEVRGHNEQFF	TGTGCCACCAGTGATCTGAAGGCGGAGGTCAGGGGTCATAATGAGCAGTTCTTC
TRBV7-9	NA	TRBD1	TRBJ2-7	CASSLVWAGQALYEQYF	TGTGCCAGCAGCTTAGTTTGGGCGGGACAGGCCCTCTACGAGCAGTACTTC
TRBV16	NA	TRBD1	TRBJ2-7	CASSPTGTGVEQYF	TGTGCCAGCAGCCCGACCGGGACAGGGGTCGAGCAGTACTTC
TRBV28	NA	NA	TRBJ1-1	CASSAGDMNTEAFF	TGTGCCAGCAGTGCAGGGGACATGAACACTGAAGCTTTCTTT
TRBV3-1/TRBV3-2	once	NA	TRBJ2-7	CASSQGIGGRYEQYF	TGTGCCAGCAGCCAAGGTATCGGGGGGCGGTACGAGCAGTACTTC
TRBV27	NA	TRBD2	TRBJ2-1	CASSLTSGSNEQFF	TGTGCCAGCAGTTTAACTAGCGGAAGCAATGAGCAGTTCTTC
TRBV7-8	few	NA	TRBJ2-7	CASSLGPQGSYEQYF	TGTGCCAGCAGCTTAGGGCCCCAGGGCTCCTACGAGCAGTACTTC
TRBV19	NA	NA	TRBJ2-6	CASSMWGLSHSGANVLTF	TGTGCCAGTAGTATGTGGGGGCTTTCCCACTCTGGGGCCAACGTCCTGACTTTC
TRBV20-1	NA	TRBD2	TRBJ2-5	CSASKGTSGGKETQYF	TGCAGTGCTAGTAAGGGGACTAGCGGGGGGAAAGAGACCCAGTACTTC
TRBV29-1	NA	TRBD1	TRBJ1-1	CSVARQGTTRNTEAFF	TGCAGCGTTGCCCGACAGGGGACCACGAGGAACACTGAAGCTTTCTTT
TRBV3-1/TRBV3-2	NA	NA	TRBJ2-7	CASSQIGRAGLGKQYF	TGTGCCAGCAGCCAAATCGGTCGGGCGGGGTTGGGGAAGCAGTACTTC
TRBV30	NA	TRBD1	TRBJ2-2	CAWTRDRGPDGGELFF	TGTGCCTGGACTCGGGACAGGGGGCCCGATGGCGGGGAGCTGTTTTTT
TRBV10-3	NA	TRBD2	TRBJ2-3	CAISEATSAQDTQYF	TGTGCCATCAGTGAGGCGACTAGCGCTCAAGATACGCAGTATTTT
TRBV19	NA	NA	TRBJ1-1	CASRPNNAEAFF	TGTGCCAGTAGACCGAACAACGCTGAAGCTTTCTTT
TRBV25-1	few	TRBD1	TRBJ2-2	CASSESGQGPGELFF	TGTGCCAGCAGTGAGTCGGGACAGGGTCCCGGGGAGCTGTTTTTT
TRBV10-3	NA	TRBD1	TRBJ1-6	CAITFVGQGDNSPLHF	TGTGCCATCACTTTTGTCGGACAGGGAGATAATTCACCCCTCCACTTT
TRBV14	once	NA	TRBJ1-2	CASSQQGGYGYTF	TGTGCCAGCAGCCAACAGGGAGGATATGGCTACACCTTC
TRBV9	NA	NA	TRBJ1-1	CASSVTTGNTEAFF	TGTGCCAGCAGCGTCACGACAGGGAACACTGAAGCTTTCTTT
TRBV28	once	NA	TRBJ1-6	CASSPNLSGPPNNSPLHF	TGTGCCAGCAGTCCCAACCTTTCAGGGCCTCCTAATAATTCACCCCTCCACTTT
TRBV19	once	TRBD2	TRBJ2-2	CASIKGAGGRDGELFF	TGTGCCAGCATCAAGGGGGCGGGAGGGCGTGACGGGGAGCTGTTTTTT